This is a list of T cell receptor beta chains from one sample in a study of human T cells and chemical hapten exposure. One entry per CDR3 protein, called by TCRdb with MiXCR from the RACE reads. The table lists around 71,000 distinct CDR3 sequences, approximately 9.8% of them singletons. The sample was whole blood, taken in connection with sensitization to the hapten diphenylcyclopropenone (DPC). These receptors all stem from a woman in her thirties or forties with alopecia areata. Some clones in this sample may be carry-over from other donors' samples. CDR3s include the opening cysteine and the closing phenylalanine or tryptophan. Fields, in order: D gene, J gene, V gene, clone size, CDR3 protein, CDR3 DNA. D genes are given only for firm matches. Part of the rows lack a size; the others show once, few, many or a class for expanded clones.

d_gene: .
j_gene: TRBJ1-4
v_gene: TRBV4-3
abundance: many
CDR3aa: CASSHWGGGEKLFF
CDR3nt: TGCGCCAGCAGCCATTGGGGAGGCGGCGAAAAACTGTTTTTT

d_gene: TRBD1
j_gene: TRBJ2-3
v_gene: TRBV12-3/TRBV12-4
abundance: few
CDR3aa: CASSRGLDTQYF
CDR3nt: TGTGCCAGTAGCAGGGGGCTGGATACGCAGTATTTT

d_gene: .
j_gene: TRBJ2-3
v_gene: TRBV28
abundance: few
CDR3aa: CASSLGWGRGTDTQYF
CDR3nt: TGTGCCAGCAGTTTAGGTTGGGGGCGGGGGACAGATACGCAGTATTTT

d_gene: TRBD1
j_gene: TRBJ2-5
v_gene: TRBV5-4
abundance: .
CDR3aa: CASSPLGTGEETQYF
CDR3nt: TGTGCCAGCAGCCCCCTCGGGACAGGGGAAGAGACCCAGTACTTC

d_gene: .
j_gene: TRBJ1-1
v_gene: TRBV14
abundance: many
CDR3aa: CASSTYLRDTEAFF
CDR3nt: TGTGCCAGCAGCACGTATTTGAGAGACACTGAAGCTTTCTTT

d_gene: .
j_gene: TRBJ2-3
v_gene: TRBV4-3
abundance: once
CDR3aa: CASSLGTGTLSADTQYF
CDR3nt: TGCGCCAGCAGCCTCGGGACGGGGACCTTATCAGCAGATACGCAGTATTTT

d_gene: .
j_gene: TRBJ1-3
v_gene: TRBV15
abundance: many
CDR3aa: CATSRGRDSGNTIYF
CDR3nt: TGTGCCACCAGCAGGGGCAGGGACTCTGGAAACACCATATATTTT

d_gene: TRBD1
j_gene: TRBJ2-3
v_gene: TRBV7-3
abundance: .
CDR3aa: CASTPGQASTDMQYF
CDR3nt: TGTGCCAGCACCCCGGGACAGGCTAGCACAGATATGCAGTATTTT

d_gene: .
j_gene: TRBJ1-2
v_gene: TRBV7-3
abundance: few
CDR3aa: CASSLGRDYGYTF
CDR3nt: TGTGCCAGCAGCTTAGGACGTGACTATGGCTACACCTTC

d_gene: TRBD1
j_gene: TRBJ2-7
v_gene: TRBV29-1
abundance: .
CDR3aa: CSGLGQGYEQYF
CDR3nt: TGCAGCGGCCTTGGACAGGGTTACGAGCAGTACTTC

d_gene: TRBD2
j_gene: TRBJ2-3
v_gene: TRBV5-1
abundance: .
CDR3aa: CTSSLGGINTDTQYF
CDR3nt: TGCACCAGCAGCTTGGGAGGGATCAACACAGATACGCAGTATTTT

d_gene: .
j_gene: TRBJ1-6
v_gene: TRBV7-9
abundance: .
CDR3aa: CASTLGGDDSPLHF
CDR3nt: TGTGCCAGCACCCTAGGCGGCGATGATTCACCCCTCCACTTT

d_gene: .
j_gene: TRBJ2-7
v_gene: TRBV7-2
abundance: many
CDR3aa: CASSLRARGSYEQYF
CDR3nt: TGTGCCAGCAGCTTACGGGCCAGAGGGTCCTACGAGCAGTACTTC

d_gene: .
j_gene: TRBJ2-3
v_gene: TRBV3-1
abundance: many
CDR3aa: CASSQAGDTQYF
CDR3nt: TGTGCCAGCAGCCAAGCAGGAGATACGCAGTATTTT

d_gene: TRBD2
j_gene: TRBJ2-5
v_gene: TRBV10-3
abundance: few
CDR3aa: CAISESASGGETQYF
CDR3nt: TGTGCCATCAGTGAGTCCGCTAGCGGAGGGGAGACCCAGTACTTC

d_gene: TRBD1
j_gene: TRBJ1-3
v_gene: TRBV7-9
abundance: many
CDR3aa: CASSLGGQISGNTIYF
CDR3nt: TGTGCCAGCAGCTTAGGGGGACAGATTTCTGGAAACACCATATATTTT

d_gene: TRBD1
j_gene: TRBJ1-6
v_gene: TRBV20-1
abundance: few
CDR3aa: CSASHTGTGGSPLHF
CDR3nt: TGCAGTGCTAGTCACACCGGGACAGGGGGATCACCCCTCCACTTT

d_gene: TRBD1
j_gene: TRBJ1-2
v_gene: TRBV5-4
abundance: .
CDR3aa: CASSLNRGYGYTF
CDR3nt: TGTGCCAGCAGCTTAAACAGGGGGTATGGCTACACCTTC

d_gene: .
j_gene: TRBJ1-6
v_gene: TRBV4-3
abundance: many
CDR3aa: CASSQGGEGSPLHF
CDR3nt: TGCGCCAGCAGCCAAGGGGGAGAAGGTTCACCCCTCCACTTT

d_gene: TRBD1
j_gene: TRBJ2-5
v_gene: TRBV7-9
abundance: few
CDR3aa: CASSNPPLDRGQTQYF
CDR3nt: TGTGCCAGCAGCAACCCCCCCTTGGACAGGGGACAGACCCAGTACTTC

d_gene: .
j_gene: TRBJ2-3
v_gene: TRBV12-3/TRBV12-4
abundance: many
CDR3aa: CASSLAGGADTQYF
CDR3nt: TGTGCCAGCAGCTTGGCCGGGGGTGCAGATACGCAGTATTTT

d_gene: .
j_gene: TRBJ1-2
v_gene: TRBV7-2
abundance: many
CDR3aa: CASSSGAGGYTF
CDR3nt: TGTGCCAGCAGCTCCGGCGCTGGTGGCTACACCTTC